The sequence of this T cell receptor beta chain was determined in a study of shared clonotypes between healthy human individuals. Germline CDR1 is LNHDA and CDR2 is SQIVND (reference sequence). V dropped 3 bases and J dropped 6 bases, with 17 bases sitting between them. The CDR3 is 16 amino acids. TCRdb keeps only in-frame clones here, not all; method: immunoSEQ multiplex PCR. The sample holds fewer than 3 million clones; 85% to 95% are singletons and the top ten take about 0.36%. Material for sequencing was naive CD4+ T cells from PBMCs. The subset was: CD45RA+ positively selected. This TCR derives from a man in his late teens or twenties in good health. Some clones in this sample may be carry-over from other donors' samples. The V and J genes are TRBV19 and TRBJ1-4; no reliable D call. The CDR3 nucleotides read TGTGCCAGTAGTATCCCCGCACTGGATGGTGATGAAAAACTGTTTTTT. Protein product: CASSIPALDGDEKLFF.